This TCR beta chain was recovered during a study of OX40 agonist ivuxolimab in advanced cancers. Overall study results and limits: Among the nonresponders, some also had low normalized T-cell clonal expansion.

A note on this clone: No antigen is known for it.

The CDR3 extends over 14 amino acids. V was trimmed by 4 bases and J by 4 bases, leaving 13 bases between them. The germline V gene encodes CDR1 SGHDN and CDR2 FVKESK. Measured with immunoSEQ multiplex PCR; TCRdb has only the in-frame clones, and not every one. This table has roughly 120,000 clones, around 92% appearing once. This sequence originates from an adult with an advanced solid tumor such as melanoma, head and neck, liver or kidney cancer. The chain is built from TRBV14 and TRBJ2-5; no definite D call. The sequenced sample was CD4+ or CD8+ T cells sorted from blood, obtained in a trial of the OX40 agonist ivuxolimab. CDR3 nucleotides: TGTGCCAGCAGCCCCCAGCAGGCTGGAGAGACCCAGTACTTC. The encoded protein is CASSPQQAGETQYF.